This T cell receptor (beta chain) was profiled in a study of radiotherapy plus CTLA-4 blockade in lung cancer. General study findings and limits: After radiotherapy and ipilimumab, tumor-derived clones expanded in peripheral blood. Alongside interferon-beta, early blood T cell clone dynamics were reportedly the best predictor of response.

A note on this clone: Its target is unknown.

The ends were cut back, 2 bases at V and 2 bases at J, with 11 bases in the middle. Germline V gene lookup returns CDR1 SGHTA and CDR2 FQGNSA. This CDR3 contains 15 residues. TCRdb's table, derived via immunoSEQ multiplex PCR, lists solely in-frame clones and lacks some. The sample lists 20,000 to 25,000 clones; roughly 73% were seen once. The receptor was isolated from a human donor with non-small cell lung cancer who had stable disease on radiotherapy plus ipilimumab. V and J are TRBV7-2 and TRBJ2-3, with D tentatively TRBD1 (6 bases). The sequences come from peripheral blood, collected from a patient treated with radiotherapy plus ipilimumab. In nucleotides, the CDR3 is TGTGCCAGCAGCTTAACGGGACAACTCACAGATACGCAGTATTTT. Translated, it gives CASSLTGQLTDTQYF.